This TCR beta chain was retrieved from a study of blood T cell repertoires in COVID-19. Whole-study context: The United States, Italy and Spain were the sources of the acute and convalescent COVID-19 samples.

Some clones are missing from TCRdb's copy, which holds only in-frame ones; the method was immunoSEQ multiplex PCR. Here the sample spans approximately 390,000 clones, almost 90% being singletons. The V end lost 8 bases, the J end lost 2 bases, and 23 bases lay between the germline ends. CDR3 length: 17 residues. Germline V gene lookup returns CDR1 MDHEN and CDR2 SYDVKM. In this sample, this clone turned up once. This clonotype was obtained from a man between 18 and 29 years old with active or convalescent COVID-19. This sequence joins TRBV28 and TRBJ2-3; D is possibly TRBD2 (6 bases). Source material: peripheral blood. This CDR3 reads CASSERRAGRSTDTQYF. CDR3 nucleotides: TGTGCCAGCTCCGAGCGGAGGGCAGGGCGATCCACAGATACGCAGTATTTT.